This TCR beta chain was found in a study of OX40 agonist ivuxolimab in advanced cancers. In the study overall: Prior anti-PD-1, anti-PD-L1 or anti-CTLA-4 therapy did not bar entry, and around 39% had some.

No patient had autoimmune disease or received systemic immunosuppression. This clone appeared a single time. Data came from immunoSEQ multiplex PCR; TCRdb stores just in-frame clones and leaves some out. The table lists 100,000 or so clones, around 93% of them singletons. The CDR3 length is 12 residues. V was pared by 5 bases and J by 4 bases, with 8 bases between. In germline, CDR1 is MNHEY, CDR2 SMNVEV (reference sequence). The V call is TRBV27, the J call TRBJ2-5; possible D gene TRBD2, 5 bases. The starting material was CD4+ or CD8+ T cells sorted from blood, obtained in a trial of the OX40 agonist ivuxolimab. The receptor was derived from an adult with an advanced solid tumor such as melanoma, head and neck, liver or kidney cancer. CDR3 amino acids: CASSPGLETQYF. DNA for the CDR3: TGTGCCAGCAGTCCGGGGTTAGAGACCCAGTACTTC.